The 13 T cell receptor beta chains below were found in one sample sequenced in a study of tissue T cells after allogeneic stem cell transplantation. The repertoire was sequenced with immunoSEQ multiplex PCR; TCRdb's copy has only in-frame clones and lacks some. This table holds 7,000 to 9,500 clones, around 33% found once. Stated time point: mouse harvest day 14 after allogeneic transplant. Each mouse received 10^7 T-cell-depleted marrow cells plus 10^6 splenic CD5+ T cells by tail vein. Sequencing was done on a sample of skin. Receptors were obtained from a female BALB/c mouse given C57BL/6 T cells with graft-versus-host disease after an allogeneic hematopoietic cell transplant.

This clone is classed as large. Gene names are mouse gene names. The read ends 1 residue shy of where the CDR3 ends; the end is completed using the germline J gene. The same CDR3 arises from other DNA sequences in this sample as well. This chain joins TRBV26 and TRBJ1-3; D is unclear. The CDR3 has 14 amino acids. The germline V gene has CDR1 KGHPV and CDR2 FQNQEV (reference sequence). V was clipped by 4 bases and J by 0 bases, with 7 bases between them. CDR3 DNA (partial): TGTGCCAGCAGTCCCGGGAATTCTGGAAATACGCTCTAT. It is translated as CASSPGNSGNTLY. The full CDR3 reads CASSPGNSGNTLYF.

This clone was observed a few times. Gene names follow the mouse nomenclature. The CDR3 extends 1 residue past the end of the read, so its final part is completed from the germline J gene. The genes are TRBV19 and TRBJ2-4, with 7 bases aligning to TRBD2. Germline loops: CDR1 FNHDT, CDR2 SITEND (reference sequence). The CDR3 is made up of 16 amino acids. With 0 bases clipped from V and 0 bases from J, the junction kept 4 bases outside the gene matches. The CDR3 DNA, read in part, is TGTGCCAGCAGTATAGGGCTGGGGGTTAGTCAAAACACCTTGTAC. Its protein product is CASSIGLGVSQNTLY. The whole CDR3 sequence reads CASSIGLGVSQNTLYF. Full variable domain (rest looked up from reference TRBV19 and TRBJ2-4): GGIITQTPKFLIGQEGQKLTLKCQQNFNHDTMYWYRQDSGKGLRLIYYSITENDLQKGDLSEGYDASREKKSSFSLTVTSAQKNEMAVFLCASSIGLGVSQNTLYFGAGTRLSVL.

In its sample, this clone was seen a few times. Gene names are mouse gene names. The observed sequence ends 1 residue before the CDR3 terminus, with the missing tail filled in from the germline J gene. The chain is built from TRBV20 and TRBJ1-4, with TRBD1 matching over 7 bases. CDR1 and CDR2 (germline): GFQATS, STVNSAI. The CDR3 covers 14 residues. V was pared by 5 bases and J by 0 bases, with 3 bases of the junction left unmatched. The CDR3 region is CGAPQGFSNERLFF. The CDR3 bases that were read are TGTGGTGCTCCACAGGGGTTTTCCAACGAAAGATTATTT.

By share, this clone counts as medium-sized (0.01 to 0.1%). Gene names follow the mouse nomenclature. Sequencing ends 1 residue short of the CDR3 end; the germline J gene provides the rest. This chain uses TRBV26 with TRBJ2-7, with 9 bases aligning to TRBD1. The V and J ends lost 6 bases and 9 bases, in that order; junction bases with no gene match: 6. The CDR3 contains 12 residues. Germline V gene data show CDR1 as KGHPV and CDR2 as FQNQEV (reference sequence). The part of the CDR3 DNA that was read is TGTGCCAGCAGCTCGGGACAGGGAGGACAGTAC. This gives the protein CASSSGQGGQY. The entire CDR3 protein is CASSSGQGGQYF.

As regards this clone: Gene names refer to mouse genes. The CDR3: CASSVTSSYEQYF. Partial CDR3 DNA: TGTGCCAGCAGTGTGACATCCTCCTATGAACAGTAC. The genes are TRBV26 and TRBJ2-7, with no clear D. The read comes to an end 1 residue before the CDR3 does, leaving the germline J gene to fill in the end. With 5 bases removed from V and 0 bases from J, the gap between germline ends came to 8 bases. This CDR3 has 13 amino acids. Germline CDR1 reads KGHPV; CDR2 reads FQNQEV (reference sequence).

The sample holds a few counts of this clone. Gene names and germline match the mouse. The read halts 1 residue ahead of the CDR3 end, with the missing end drawn from the germline J gene. The chain recombines TRBV23 with TRBJ2-3; TRBD1, the table's D call, lacks a check against the DNA. The CDR3 is 16 amino acids. Germline CDR1 reads KGHTA; CDR2 reads FQNQQP. The CDR3 bases that were read are TGCTCCAGCAGTGGGGACAGGGGGTCTAGTGCAGAAACGCTGTAT. Translating it yields CSSSGDRGSSAETLY. The whole CDR3 sequence reads CSSSGDRGSSAETLYF.

This clone came up a few times. The gene names given are mouse names. The DNA ends 1 residue before the CDR3 does, and the rest of the CDR3 is filled in from the germline J gene. The V gene is TRBV23, the J gene TRBJ2-3; the DNA was not used to check the table's D call, TRBD1. Germline-derived CDR1 and CDR2 are KGHTA and FQNQQP. CDR3 length equals 14 residues. The CDR3 protein is CSSSPQGGAETLYF. CDR3 DNA, as far as it was read: TGCTCCAGCAGTCCTCAGGGGGGTGCAGAAACGCTGTAT.

On this clone: Genes here carry mouse names. The observed sequence ends 1 residue before the CDR3 terminus, with the missing tail filled in from the germline J gene. The chain couples TRBV23 to TRBJ2-5; the table names TRBD1, a call not compared with the DNA. The CDR3 is made up of 14 amino acids. Germline CDR1 and CDR2: KGHTA and FQNQQP. CDR3 sequence: CSSSQGQNQDTQYF. The DNA read from the CDR3 is TGCTCCAGCAGTCAAGGACAGAACCAAGACACCCAGTAC.

This clone has a handful of counts. Gene names and germline refer to mouse. Coverage ceases 1 residue before the CDR3 finishes, and the germline J gene fills in the end. V and J are TRBV23 and TRBJ2-7; TRBD2 reflects the table's D call only, with no check against the DNA. Germline CDR1 reads KGHTA; CDR2 reads FQNQQP. This CDR3 is 13 amino acids long. The CDR3 sequence: CSSSQSGGSEQYF. The part of the CDR3 DNA that was read is TGCTCCAGCAGTCAATCGGGGGGGAGCGAACAGTAC. The variable domain in full, completed from reference TRBV23 and TRBJ2-7, reads DAAVTQKPRYLIKMKGQEAEMKCIPEKGHTAVFWYQQKQSKELKFLIYFQNQQPLDQIDMVKERFSAVCPSSSLCSLGIRTCEAEDSALYLCSSSQSGGSEQYFGPGTRLTVL.

To note about this clone: The germline and genes are mouse ones. The read ends 1 residue early relative to the CDR3; the germline J gene fills the gap. The V gene is TRBV13-2, the J gene TRBJ1-4; TRBD1 agrees at 8 bases. The CDR3 extends over 15 amino acids. Germline CDR1 is NNHNN and CDR2 is SYGAGS (reference sequence). The J segment lost 7 bases and the V segment lost 2 bases, leaving 7 bases of the junction unmatched. CDR3 protein: CASGEAGGGGERLFF. CDR3 bases read: TGTGCCAGCGGTGAAGCAGGGGGCGGGGGCGAAAGATTATTT.

To note about this clone: The gene symbols are mouse symbols. The observed sequence ends 1 residue before the CDR3 terminus, with the missing tail filled in from the germline J gene. V is TRBV19 and J is TRBJ1-6; 11 bases are a match to TRBD1. TRBJ1-6 is labeled an ORF, and its function is uncertain. The CDR3 is 16 amino acids. The V gene end was trimmed by 4 bases and the J gene end by 2 bases; junction bases not matched to a gene: 2. CDR1 and CDR2 from the germline V gene are FNHDT and SITEND (reference sequence). The CDR3: CASSQGQGAYNSPLYF. The part of the CDR3 DNA that was read is TGTGCCAGCAGTCAGGGACAGGGGGCCTATAATTCGCCCCTCTAC.

To note about this clone: The gene names given are mouse names. The missing CDR3 end, 1 residue past where the read stops, is filled in from the germline J gene. The chain is built from TRBV3 and TRBJ2-3, with 9 positions matching TRBD2. Germline CDR1 and CDR2: SNHLY and FYNGKV (reference sequence). Trimming removed 3 bases from V and 0 bases from J; junction bases left unmatched: 4. This CDR3 comprises 16 residues. The CDR3 is CASSFGLGNSAETLYF. CDR3 bases read: TGTGCCAGCAGCTTTGGACTGGGGAATAGTGCAGAAACGCTGTAT.

This clone was counted a few times. All gene names here are mouse names. With the read ending 1 residue before the CDR3 end, the germline J gene is used to fill in that end. This rearrangement joins TRBV1 to TRBJ1-1; D unclear. CDR3 size: 14 residues. Trimming shortened V by 4 bases and J by 0 bases, and 9 bases separated the two germline ends. Germline CDR1 is NSQYPW and CDR2 is LRSPGD (reference sequence). CDR3 DNA, as far as it was read: TGCACCTGCAGTGACCGGGATGCAAACACAGAAGTCTTC. Translated, it gives CTCSDRDANTEVF. The whole CDR3 protein reads CTCSDRDANTEVFF.